Each of the 4 T cell receptor beta chains below was sequenced from the same sample in a study of blood T cell repertoires in COVID-19 (dated by TCRdb to the early 2020s). Library construction relied on the immunoSEQ multiplex PCR assay. This is the immuneACCESS table as TCRdb keeps it, with only in-frame sequences that have V and J called. A part of the clones is gone; compared with another copy, unresolved V genes explain less than half, and the rest is unexplained. Recorded for this sample are 130,000 to 150,000 clones; roughly 86% of them occurred a single time. The leading ten clones occupy over 0.8% of the sample. The sample was peripheral blood. Every receptor here comes from a woman between 45 and 60 years old with acute or convalescent COVID-19.

This chain connects TRBV10-2 to TRBJ2-3; tentatively, D is TRBD1 (7 bases). Deletions cut 4 bases from V and 7 bases from J, with 15 bases between. CDR3 length: 14 residues. Germline CDR1 and CDR2: WSHSY and SAAADI. CDR3 sequence reads: CASSVSRGVYTQYF. The DNA for the CDR3 is TGCGCCAGCAGTGTGAGCAGGGGGGTATATACGCAGTATTTT.

The chain joins TRBV18 to TRBJ1-4, with a possible D match to TRBD1 (5 bases). Germline lookup yields CDR1 KGHSH and CDR2 LQKENI. The length of the CDR3 is 15 residues. Trimming took 8 bases from V and 0 from J, leaving 13 bases between them. CDR3 sequence (DNA): TGTGCCAGCAGGCGGGGGACTGCAACTAATGAAAAACTGTTTTTT. Protein product: CASRRGTATNEKLFF.

This clone was observed a few times. The junction and the germline gene differ at one end; a read error may be behind it. The rearrangement uses TRBV5-8 and TRBJ1-5, with D perhaps matching TRBD1 (6 bases). Germline V gene sequence: CDR1 SGHTS, CDR2 YDEGEE. The CDR3 spans 14 residues. The CDR3 is CASRLVQGNQPQHF. The CDR3 DNA reads as TGTGCCAGCAGATTGGTACAGGGAAATCAGCCCCAGCATTTT.

The V call is TRBV7-8, the J call TRBJ2-6; no reliable D call. CDR1 and CDR2 (germline): SGHVS, FQNEAQ. This CDR3 spans 15 amino acids. Trimming left V 5 bases short and J 2 bases short, with 10 bases between. The CDR3 nucleotides are TGTGCCAGCAGCCCGCCATCTACTGGGGCCAACGTCCTGACTTTC. Translating it yields CASSPPSTGANVLTF.